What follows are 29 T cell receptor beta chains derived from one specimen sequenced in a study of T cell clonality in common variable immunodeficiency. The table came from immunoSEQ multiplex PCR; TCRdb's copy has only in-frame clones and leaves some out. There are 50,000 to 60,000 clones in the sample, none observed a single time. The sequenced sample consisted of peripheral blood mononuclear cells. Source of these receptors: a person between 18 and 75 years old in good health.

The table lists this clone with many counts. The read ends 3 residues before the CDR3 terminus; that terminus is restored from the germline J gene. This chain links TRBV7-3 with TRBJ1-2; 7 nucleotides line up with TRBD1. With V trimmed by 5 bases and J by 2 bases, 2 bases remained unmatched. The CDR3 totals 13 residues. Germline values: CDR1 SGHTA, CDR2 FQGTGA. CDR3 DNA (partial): TGTGCCAGCAGCCGGGACAGCAACTATGGC. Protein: CASSRDSNYG. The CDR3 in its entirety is CASSRDSNYGYTF.

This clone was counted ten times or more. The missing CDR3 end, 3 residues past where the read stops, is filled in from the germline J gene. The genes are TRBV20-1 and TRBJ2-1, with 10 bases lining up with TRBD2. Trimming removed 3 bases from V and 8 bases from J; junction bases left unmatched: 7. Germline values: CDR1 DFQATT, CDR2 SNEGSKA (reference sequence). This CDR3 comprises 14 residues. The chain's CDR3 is CSARGLAGVHEQFF. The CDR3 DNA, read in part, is TGCAGTGCTAGGGGTCTAGCGGGGGTTCATGAG.

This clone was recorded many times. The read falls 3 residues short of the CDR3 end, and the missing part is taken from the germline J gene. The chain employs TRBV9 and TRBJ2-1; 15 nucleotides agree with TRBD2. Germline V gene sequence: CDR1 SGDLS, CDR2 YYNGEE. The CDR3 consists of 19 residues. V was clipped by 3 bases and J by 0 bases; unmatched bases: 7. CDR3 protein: CASSGQGLAGGTSYNEQFF. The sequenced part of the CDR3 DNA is TGTGCCAGCAGCGGTCAGGGACTAGCGGGGGGTACCTCCTACAATGAG.

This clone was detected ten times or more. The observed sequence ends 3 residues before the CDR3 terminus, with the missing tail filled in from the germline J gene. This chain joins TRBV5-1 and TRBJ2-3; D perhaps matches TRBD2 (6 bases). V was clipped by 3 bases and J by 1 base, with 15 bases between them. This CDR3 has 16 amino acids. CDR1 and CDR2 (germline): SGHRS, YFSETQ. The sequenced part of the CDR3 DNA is TGCGCCAGCAGCTGGGACTTGGCGGGTGGCACAGATACG. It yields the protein CASSWDLAGGTDT. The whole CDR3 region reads CASSWDLAGGTDTQYF.

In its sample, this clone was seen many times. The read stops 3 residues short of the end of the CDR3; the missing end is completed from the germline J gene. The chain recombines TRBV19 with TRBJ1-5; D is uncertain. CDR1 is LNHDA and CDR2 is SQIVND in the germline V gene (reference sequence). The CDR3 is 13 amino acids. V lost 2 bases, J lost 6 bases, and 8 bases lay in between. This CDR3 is CASSIQLGQPQHF. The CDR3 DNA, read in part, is TGTGCCAGTAGTATACAACTTGGTCAGCCC. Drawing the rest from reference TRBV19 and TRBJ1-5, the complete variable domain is DGGITQSPKYLFRKEGQNVTLSCEQNLNHDAMYWYRQDPGQGLRLIYYSQIVNDFQKGDIAEGYSVSREKKESFPLTVTSAQKNPTAFYLCASSIQLGQPQHFGDGTRLSIL.

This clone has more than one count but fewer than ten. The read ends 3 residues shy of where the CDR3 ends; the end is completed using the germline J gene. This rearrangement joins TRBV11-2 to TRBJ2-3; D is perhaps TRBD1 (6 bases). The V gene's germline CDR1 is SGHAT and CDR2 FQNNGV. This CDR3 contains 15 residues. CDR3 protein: CASSLEGRGEETQYF. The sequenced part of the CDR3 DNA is TGTGCCAGCAGCTTAGAAGGCAGGGGTGAAGAGACG.

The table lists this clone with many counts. The CDR3 bases that were read are TGTGCCAGCAGCCCGGGGTCAGGTGGAGGC. It specifies CASSPGSGGG. The full CDR3 reads CASSPGSGGGYTF. The gene calls are TRBV5-4 and TRBJ1-2, with D unclear. The CDR3 is cut off 3 residues early in the read; its end comes from the germline J gene. The V gene's germline CDR1 is SGHNT and CDR2 YYREEE (reference sequence). CDR3 length equals 13 residues.

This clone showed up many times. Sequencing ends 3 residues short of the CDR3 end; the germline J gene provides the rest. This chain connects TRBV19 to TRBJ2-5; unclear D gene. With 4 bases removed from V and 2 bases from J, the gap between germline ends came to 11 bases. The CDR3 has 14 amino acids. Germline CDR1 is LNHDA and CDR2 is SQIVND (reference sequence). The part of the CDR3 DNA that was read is TGTGCCAGTAGTACTTCAACAAATCAAGAGACC. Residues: CASSTSTNQET. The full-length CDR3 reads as CASSTSTNQETQYF.

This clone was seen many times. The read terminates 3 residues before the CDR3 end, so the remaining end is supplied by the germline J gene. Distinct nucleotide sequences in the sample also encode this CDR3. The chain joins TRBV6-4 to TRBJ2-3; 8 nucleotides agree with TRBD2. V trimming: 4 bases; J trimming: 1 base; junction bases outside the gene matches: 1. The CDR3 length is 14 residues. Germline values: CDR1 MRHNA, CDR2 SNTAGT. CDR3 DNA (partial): TGTGCCAGCAGTGGAGCGGGGGGCACAGATACG. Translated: CASSGAGGTDT. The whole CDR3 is CASSGAGGTDTQYF.

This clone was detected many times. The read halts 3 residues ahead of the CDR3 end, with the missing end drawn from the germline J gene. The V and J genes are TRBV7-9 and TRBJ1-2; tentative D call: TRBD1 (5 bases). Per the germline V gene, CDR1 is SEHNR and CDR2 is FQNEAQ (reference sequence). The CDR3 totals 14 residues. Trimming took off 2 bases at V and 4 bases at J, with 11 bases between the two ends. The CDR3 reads CASSLQAQVYGYTF. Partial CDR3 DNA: TGTGCCAGCAGCTTACAGGCACAGGTCTATGGC.

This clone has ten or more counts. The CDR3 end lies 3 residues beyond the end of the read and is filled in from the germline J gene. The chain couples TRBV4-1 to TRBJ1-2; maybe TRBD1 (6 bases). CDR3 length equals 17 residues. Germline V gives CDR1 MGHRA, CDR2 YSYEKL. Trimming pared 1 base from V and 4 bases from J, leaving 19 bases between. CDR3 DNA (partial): TGCGCCAGCAGCCAAGCCTTGAAAAGGACACAGGGCTATGGC. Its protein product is CASSQALKRTQGYG. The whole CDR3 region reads CASSQALKRTQGYGYTF.

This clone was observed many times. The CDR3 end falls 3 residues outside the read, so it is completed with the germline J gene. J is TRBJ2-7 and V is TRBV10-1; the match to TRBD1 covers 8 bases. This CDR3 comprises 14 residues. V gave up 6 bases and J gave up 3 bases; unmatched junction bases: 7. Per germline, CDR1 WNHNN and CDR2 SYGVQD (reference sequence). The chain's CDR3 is CASSPTGGYYEQYF. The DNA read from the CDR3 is TGCGCCAGCAGCCCTACAGGGGGGTACTACGAG.

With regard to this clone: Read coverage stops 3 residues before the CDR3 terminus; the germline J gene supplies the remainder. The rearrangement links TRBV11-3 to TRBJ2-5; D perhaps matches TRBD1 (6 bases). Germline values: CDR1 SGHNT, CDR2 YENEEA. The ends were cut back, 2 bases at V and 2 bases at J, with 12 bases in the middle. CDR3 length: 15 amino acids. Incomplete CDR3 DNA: TGTGCCAGCAGCTTAACGCAGGGGCGGCAAGAGACC. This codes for CASSLTQGRQET. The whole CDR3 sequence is CASSLTQGRQETQYF.

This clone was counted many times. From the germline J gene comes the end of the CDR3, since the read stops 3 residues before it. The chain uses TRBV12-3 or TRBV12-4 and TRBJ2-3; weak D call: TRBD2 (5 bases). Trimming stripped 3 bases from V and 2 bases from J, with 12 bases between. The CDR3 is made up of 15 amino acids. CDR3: CASSFTAEPTDTQYF. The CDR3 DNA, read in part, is TGTGCCAGCAGTTTTACAGCGGAGCCCACAGATACG.

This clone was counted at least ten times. The CDR3 loop is CASSQWGQLANYGYTF. CDR3 DNA (partial): TGTGCCAGCAGTCAATGGGGACAGCTGGCTAACTATGGC. The V call is TRBV28, the J call TRBJ1-2; TRBD1 agrees at 7 bases. The read comes to an end 3 residues before the CDR3 does, leaving the germline J gene to fill in the end. CDR1 MDHEN and CDR2 SYDVKM come from the germline V gene. With 5 bases clipped from V and 0 bases from J, the junction kept 9 bases outside the gene matches. The CDR3 spans 16 residues.

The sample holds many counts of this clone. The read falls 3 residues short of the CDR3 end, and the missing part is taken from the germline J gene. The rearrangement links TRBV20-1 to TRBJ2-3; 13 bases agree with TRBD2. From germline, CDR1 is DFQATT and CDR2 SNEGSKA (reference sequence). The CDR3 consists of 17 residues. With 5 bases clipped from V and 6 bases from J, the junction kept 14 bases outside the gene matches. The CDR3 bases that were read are TGCAGTGCTGAATCTAAGACTAGCGGGGGGCCTTGGGATACG. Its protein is CSAESKTSGGPWDT. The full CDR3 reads CSAESKTSGGPWDTQYF.

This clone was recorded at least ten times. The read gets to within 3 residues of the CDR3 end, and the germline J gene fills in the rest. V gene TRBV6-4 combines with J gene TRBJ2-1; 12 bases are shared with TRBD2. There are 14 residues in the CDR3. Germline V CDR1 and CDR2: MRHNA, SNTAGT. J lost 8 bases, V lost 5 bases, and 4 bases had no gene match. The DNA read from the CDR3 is TGTGCCAGCAGTCGGACTAGCGGGGCGGATGAG. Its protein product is CASSRTSGADE. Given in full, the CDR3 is CASSRTSGADEQFF.

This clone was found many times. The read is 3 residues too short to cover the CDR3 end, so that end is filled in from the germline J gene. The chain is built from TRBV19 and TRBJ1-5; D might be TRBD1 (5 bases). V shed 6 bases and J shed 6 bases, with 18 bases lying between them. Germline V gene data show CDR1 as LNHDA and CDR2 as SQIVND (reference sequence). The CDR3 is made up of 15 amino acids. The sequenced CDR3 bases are TGTGCCAGTAGCCCCGGGGGGGACTTTGGTCAGCCC. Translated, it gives CASSPGGDFGQP. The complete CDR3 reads CASSPGGDFGQPQHF.

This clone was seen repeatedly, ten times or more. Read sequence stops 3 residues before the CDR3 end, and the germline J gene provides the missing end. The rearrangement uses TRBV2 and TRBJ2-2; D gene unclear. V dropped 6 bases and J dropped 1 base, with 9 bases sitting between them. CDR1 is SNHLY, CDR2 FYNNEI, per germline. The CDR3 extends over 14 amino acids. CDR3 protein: CASRRRGNTGELFF. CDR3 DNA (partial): TGTGCCAGCAGGAGGCGCGGGAACACCGGGGAG.

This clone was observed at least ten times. The DNA read from the CDR3 is TGTGCCAGCAGTATCGGACTAGCGGGAAGCACCGGGGAG. This translates into CASSIGLAGSTGE. The full CDR3 is CASSIGLAGSTGELFF. This chain links TRBV12-3 or TRBV12-4 with TRBJ2-2; 12 nucleotides align to TRBD2. Read coverage stops 3 residues before the CDR3 terminus; the germline J gene supplies the remainder. The CDR3 spans 16 residues. Trimming at V came to 5 bases and at J to 4 bases, leaving 5 bases not matched to a gene.

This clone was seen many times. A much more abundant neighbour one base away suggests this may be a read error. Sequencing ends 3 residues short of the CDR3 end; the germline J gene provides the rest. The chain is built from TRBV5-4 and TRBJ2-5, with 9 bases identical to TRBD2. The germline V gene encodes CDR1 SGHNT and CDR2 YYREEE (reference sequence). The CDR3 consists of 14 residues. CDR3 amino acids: CASSSGLAADTQYF. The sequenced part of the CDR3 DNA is TGTGCCAGCAGCTCGGGACTAGCAGCAGATACC.

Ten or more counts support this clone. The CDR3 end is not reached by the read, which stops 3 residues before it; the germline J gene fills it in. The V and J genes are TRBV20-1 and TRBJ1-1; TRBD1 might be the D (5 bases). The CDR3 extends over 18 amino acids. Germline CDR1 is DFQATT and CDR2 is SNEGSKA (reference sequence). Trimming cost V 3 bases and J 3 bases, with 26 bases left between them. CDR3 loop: CSARRTGVWGQGDTEAFF. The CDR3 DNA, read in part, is TGCAGTGCTAGGCGGACGGGGGTATGGGGTCAAGGGGACACTGAA.

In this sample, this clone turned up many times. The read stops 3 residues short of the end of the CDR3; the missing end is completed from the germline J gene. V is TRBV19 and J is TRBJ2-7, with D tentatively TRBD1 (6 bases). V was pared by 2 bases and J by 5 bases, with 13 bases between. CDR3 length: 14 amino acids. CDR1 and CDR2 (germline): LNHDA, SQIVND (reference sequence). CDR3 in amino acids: CASSIFWGRDEQYF. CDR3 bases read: TGTGCCAGTAGTATATTCTGGGGGCGCGACGAG.

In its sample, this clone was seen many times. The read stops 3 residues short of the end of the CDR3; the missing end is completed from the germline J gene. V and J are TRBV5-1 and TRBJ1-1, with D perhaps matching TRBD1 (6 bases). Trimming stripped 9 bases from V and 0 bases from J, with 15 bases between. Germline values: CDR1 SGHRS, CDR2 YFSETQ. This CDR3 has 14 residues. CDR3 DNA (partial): TGCGCCACCCGCCAGGGGAGAATGAACACTGAA. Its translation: CATRQGRMNTE. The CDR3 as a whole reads CATRQGRMNTEAFF.

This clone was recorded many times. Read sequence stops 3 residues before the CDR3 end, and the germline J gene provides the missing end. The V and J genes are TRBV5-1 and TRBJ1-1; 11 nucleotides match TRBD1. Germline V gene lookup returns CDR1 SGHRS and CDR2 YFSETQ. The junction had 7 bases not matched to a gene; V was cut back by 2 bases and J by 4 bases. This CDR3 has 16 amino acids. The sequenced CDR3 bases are TGCGCCAGCAGCTTCGGGGACAGGGGGGCCGGCACTGAA. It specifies CASSFGDRGAGTE. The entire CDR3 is CASSFGDRGAGTEAFF.

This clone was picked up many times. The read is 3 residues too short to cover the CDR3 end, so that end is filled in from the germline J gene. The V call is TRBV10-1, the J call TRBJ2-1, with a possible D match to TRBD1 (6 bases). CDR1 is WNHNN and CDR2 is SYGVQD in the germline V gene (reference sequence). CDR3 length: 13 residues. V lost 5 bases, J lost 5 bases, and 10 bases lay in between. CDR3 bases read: TGCGCCAGCAGTTGGGACATCGACAATGAG. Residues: CASSWDIDNE. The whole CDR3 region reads CASSWDIDNEQFF.

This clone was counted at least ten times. CDR3 bases read: TGTGCCAGCAGCGGGGACAGTACCAACAATGAG. This sequence encodes CASSGDSTNNE. The full CDR3 reads CASSGDSTNNEQFF. The V gene is TRBV2, the J gene TRBJ2-1; 7 nucleotides match TRBD1. The CDR3 extends 3 residues past the end of the read, so its final part is completed from the germline J gene. The germline gives CDR1 SNHLY, CDR2 FYNNEI. CDR3 length: 14 residues. V trimming: 6 bases; J trimming: 5 bases; junction bases outside the gene matches: 7.

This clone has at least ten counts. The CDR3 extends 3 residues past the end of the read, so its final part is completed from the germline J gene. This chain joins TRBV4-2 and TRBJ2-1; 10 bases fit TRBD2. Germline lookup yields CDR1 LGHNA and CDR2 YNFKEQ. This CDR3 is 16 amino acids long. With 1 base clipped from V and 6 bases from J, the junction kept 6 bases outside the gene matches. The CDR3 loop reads CASSQGRQREGNEQFF. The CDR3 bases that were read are TGTGCCAGCAGCCAAGGGCGCCAGCGGGAGGGCAATGAG.

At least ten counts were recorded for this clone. CDR3 bases read: TGTGCCAGCAGCTTAGCGGTCGGCACTGAA. It encodes CASSLAVGTE. The whole CDR3 region reads CASSLAVGTEAFF. The rearrangement links TRBV7-2 to TRBJ1-1, with D unresolved. The read falls 3 residues short of the CDR3 end, and the missing part is taken from the germline J gene. Per germline, CDR1 SGHTA and CDR2 FQGNSA. The V and J ends lost 0 bases and 4 bases respectively, with 6 bases between them. The CDR3 consists of 13 residues.